The T cell receptor (beta chain) described here comes from a study of blood T cell repertoires in COVID-19. Looking at the study overall: T cells, B-cell-depleted T cells, or PBMCs supplied cDNA or gDNA.

Using immunoSEQ multiplex PCR, the repertoire was profiled, and TCRdb retains in-frame clones only, with some absent. This repertoire shows fewer than 350,000 clones, 88% found once; its top ten account for 2% to 2.5%. The source is a woman aged 55-70 years in a cohort exposed to, infected with or recovered from COVID-19 (not recorded which). The specimen was PBMCs or T cells enriched from blood (not recorded which).

The CDR3: CASSLLAGYDTQYF. In nucleotides, the CDR3 is TGTGCCAGCAGCCTACTAGCGGGATACGATACGCAGTATTTT. This rearrangement joins TRBV7-2 to TRBJ2-3; TRBD2 matches 10 bases. Germline V CDR1 and CDR2: SGHTA, FQGNSA. Germline trimming cut 5 bases from V and 6 bases from J; bases unmatched to any gene: 5. CDR3 length: 14 amino acids.